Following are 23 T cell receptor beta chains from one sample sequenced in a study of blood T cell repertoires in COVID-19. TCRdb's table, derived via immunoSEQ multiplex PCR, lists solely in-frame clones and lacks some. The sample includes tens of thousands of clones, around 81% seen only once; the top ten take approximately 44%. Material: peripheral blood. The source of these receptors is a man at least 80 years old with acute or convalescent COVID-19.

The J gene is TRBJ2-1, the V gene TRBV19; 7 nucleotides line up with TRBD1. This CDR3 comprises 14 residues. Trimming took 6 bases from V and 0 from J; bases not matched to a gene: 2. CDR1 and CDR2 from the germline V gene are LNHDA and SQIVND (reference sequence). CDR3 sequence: CASSRDSSYNEQFF. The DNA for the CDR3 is TGTGCCAGTAGCAGGGACAGCTCCTACAATGAGCAGTTCTTC.

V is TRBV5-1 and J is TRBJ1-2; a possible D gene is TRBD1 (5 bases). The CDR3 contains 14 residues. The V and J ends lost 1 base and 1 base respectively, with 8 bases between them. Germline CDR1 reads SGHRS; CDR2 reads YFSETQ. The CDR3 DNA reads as TGCGCCAGCAGCTTGTTAGACAGTAACTATGGCTACACCTTC. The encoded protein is CASSLLDSNYGYTF.

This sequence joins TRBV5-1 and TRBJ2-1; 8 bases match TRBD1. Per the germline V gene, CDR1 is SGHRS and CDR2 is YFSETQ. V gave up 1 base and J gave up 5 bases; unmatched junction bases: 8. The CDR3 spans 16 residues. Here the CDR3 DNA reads TGCGCCAGCAGCTTGCTAGGGCAGGGGGCGAACAATGAGCAGTTCTTC. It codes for CASSLLGQGANNEQFF.

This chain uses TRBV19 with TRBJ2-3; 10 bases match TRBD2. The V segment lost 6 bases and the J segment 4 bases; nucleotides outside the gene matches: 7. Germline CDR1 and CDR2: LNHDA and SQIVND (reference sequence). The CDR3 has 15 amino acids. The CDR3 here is CASRDLAGAADTQYF. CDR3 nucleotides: TGTGCCAGTAGGGATCTAGCGGGAGCAGCAGATACGCAGTATTTT.

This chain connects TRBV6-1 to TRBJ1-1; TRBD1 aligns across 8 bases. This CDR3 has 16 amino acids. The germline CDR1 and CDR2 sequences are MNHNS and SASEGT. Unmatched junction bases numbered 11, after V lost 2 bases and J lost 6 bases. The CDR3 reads CASSEIGQGPFAEAFF. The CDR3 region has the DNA TGTGCCAGCAGTGAAATCGGACAGGGCCCTTTCGCTGAAGCTTTCTTT.

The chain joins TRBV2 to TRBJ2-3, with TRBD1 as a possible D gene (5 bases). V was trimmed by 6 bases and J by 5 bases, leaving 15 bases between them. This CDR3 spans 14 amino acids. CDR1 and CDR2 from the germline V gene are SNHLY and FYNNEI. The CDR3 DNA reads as TGTGCCAGCAGGGCAGGGTCAACTGGAGATACGCAGTATTTT. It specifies CASRAGSTGDTQYF.

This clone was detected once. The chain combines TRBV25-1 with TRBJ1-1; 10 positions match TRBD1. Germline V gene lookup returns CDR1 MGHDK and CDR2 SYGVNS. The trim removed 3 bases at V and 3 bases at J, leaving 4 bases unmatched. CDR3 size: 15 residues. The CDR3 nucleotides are TGTGCCAGCAGTGATCCCGGACAGGGGGACACTGAAGCTTTCTTT. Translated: CASSDPGQGDTEAFF.

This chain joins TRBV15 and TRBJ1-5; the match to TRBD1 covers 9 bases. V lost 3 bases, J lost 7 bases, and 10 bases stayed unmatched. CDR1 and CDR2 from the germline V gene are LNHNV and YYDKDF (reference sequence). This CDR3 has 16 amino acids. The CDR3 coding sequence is TGTGCCACCAGCAGGGGACAGGGTTCGACCCCCCAGCCCCAGCATTTT. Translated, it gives CATSRGQGSTPQPQHF.

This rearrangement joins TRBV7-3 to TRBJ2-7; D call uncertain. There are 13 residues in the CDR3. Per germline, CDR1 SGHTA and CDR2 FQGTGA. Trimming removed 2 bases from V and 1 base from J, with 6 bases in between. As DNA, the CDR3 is TGTGCCAGCAGCTTAGGGCGTTCCTACGAGCAGTACTTC. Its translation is CASSLGRSYEQYF.

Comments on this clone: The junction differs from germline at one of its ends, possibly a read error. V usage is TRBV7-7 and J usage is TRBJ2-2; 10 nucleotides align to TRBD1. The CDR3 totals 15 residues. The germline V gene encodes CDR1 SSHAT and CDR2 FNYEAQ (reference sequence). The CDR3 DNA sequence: TGTGCTAGCAGCTTCTCCGGGACAGGGGCCGGGGAGCTGTTTTTT. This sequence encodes CASSFSGTGAGELFF. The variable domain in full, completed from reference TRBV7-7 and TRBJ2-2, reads GAGVSQSPRYKVTKRGQDVTLRCDPISSHATLYWYQQALGQGPEFLTYFNYEAQPDKSGLPSDRFSAERPEGSISTLTIQRTEQRDSAMYRCASSFSGTGAGELFFGEGSRLTVL.

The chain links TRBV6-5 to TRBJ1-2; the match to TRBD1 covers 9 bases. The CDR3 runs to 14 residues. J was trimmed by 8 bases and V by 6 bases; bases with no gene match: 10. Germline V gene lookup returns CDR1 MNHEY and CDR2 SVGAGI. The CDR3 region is CASRTQGAAQGYTF. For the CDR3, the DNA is TGTGCCAGCAGGACACAGGGGGCAGCGCAGGGCTACACCTTC.

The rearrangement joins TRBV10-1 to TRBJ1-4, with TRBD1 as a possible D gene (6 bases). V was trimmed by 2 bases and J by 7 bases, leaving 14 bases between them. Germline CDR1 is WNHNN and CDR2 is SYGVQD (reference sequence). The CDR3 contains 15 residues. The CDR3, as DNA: TGCGCCAGCAGTGAGACCAGGGGTGGCGGTGAAAAACTGTTTTTT. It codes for CASSETRGGGEKLFF.

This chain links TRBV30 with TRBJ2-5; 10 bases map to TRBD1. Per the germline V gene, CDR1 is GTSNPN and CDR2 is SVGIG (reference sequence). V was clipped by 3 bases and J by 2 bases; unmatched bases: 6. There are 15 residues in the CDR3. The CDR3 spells CAWSNDRGQQETQYF. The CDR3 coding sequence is TGTGCCTGGAGCAACGACAGGGGGCAGCAAGAGACCCAGTACTTC.

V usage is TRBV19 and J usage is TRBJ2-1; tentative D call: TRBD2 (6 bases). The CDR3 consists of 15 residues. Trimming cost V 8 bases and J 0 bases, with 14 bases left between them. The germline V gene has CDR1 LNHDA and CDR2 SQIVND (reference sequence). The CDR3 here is CASVDSGSSYNEQFF. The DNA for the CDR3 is TGTGCCAGTGTAGATAGCGGCAGCTCCTACAATGAGCAGTTCTTC.

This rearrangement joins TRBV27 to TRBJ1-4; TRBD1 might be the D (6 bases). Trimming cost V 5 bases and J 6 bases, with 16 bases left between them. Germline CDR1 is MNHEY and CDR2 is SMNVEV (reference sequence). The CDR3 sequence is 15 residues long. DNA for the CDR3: TGTGCCAGCAGTATCATGGACAGCGGACATGAAAAACTGTTTTTT. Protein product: CASSIMDSGHEKLFF.

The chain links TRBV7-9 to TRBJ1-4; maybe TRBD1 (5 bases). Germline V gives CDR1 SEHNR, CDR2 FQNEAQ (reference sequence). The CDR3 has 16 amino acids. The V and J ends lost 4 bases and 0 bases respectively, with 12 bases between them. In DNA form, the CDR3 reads TGTGCCAGCAGCTCTGGGTACAGGTCAACTAATGAAAAACTGTTTTTT. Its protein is CASSSGYRSTNEKLFF.

CDR3 region: CASSIGQGFGNQPQHF. CDR3 nucleotides: TGTGCCAGTAGTATAGGACAGGGGTTTGGCAATCAGCCCCAGCATTTT. This chain joins TRBV19 and TRBJ1-5; 8 bases match TRBD1. V was clipped by 1 base and J by 2 bases; unmatched bases: 4. The germline V gene encodes CDR1 LNHDA and CDR2 SQIVND (reference sequence). The CDR3 contains 16 residues.

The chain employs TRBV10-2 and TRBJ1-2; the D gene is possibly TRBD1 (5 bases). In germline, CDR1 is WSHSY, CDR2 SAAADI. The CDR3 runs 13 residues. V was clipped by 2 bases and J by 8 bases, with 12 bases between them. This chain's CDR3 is CASSEVRVEGYTF. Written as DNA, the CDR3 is TGCGCCAGCAGTGAGGTCAGGGTGGAAGGCTACACCTTC.

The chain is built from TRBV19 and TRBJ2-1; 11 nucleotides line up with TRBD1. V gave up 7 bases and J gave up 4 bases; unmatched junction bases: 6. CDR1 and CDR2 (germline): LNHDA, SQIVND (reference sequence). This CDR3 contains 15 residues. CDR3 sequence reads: CASTVGTGGYNEQFF. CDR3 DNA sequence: TGTGCCAGTACCGTCGGGACAGGGGGTTACAATGAGCAGTTCTTC. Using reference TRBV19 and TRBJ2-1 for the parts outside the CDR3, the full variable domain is DGGITQSPKYLFRKEGQNVTLSCEQNLNHDAMYWYRQDPGQGLRLIYYSQIVNDFQKGDIAEGYSVSREKKESFPLTVTSAQKNPTAFYLCASTVGTGGYNEQFFGPGTRLTVL.

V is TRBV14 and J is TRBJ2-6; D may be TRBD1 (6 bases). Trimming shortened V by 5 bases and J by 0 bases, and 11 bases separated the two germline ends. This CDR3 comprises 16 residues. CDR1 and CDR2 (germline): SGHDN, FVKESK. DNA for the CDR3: TGTGCCAGCAGCGGACAGATAAACTCTGGGGCCAACGTCCTGACTTTC. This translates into CASSGQINSGANVLTF. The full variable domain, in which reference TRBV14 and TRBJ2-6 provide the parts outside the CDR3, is EAGVTQFPSHSVIEKGQTVTLRCDPISGHDNLYWYRRVMGKEIKFLLHFVKESKQDESGMPNNRFLAERTGGTYSTLKVQPAELEDSGVYFCASSGQINSGANVLTFGAGSRLTVL.

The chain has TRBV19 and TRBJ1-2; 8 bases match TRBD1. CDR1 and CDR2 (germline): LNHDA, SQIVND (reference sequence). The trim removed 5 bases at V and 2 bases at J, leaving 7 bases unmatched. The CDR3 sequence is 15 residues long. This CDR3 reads CASSDRTGINYGYTF. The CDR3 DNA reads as TGTGCCAGTAGTGACAGGACAGGGATAAACTATGGCTACACCTTC. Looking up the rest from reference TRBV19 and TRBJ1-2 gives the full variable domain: DGGITQSPKYLFRKEGQNVTLSCEQNLNHDAMYWYRQDPGQGLRLIYYSQIVNDFQKGDIAEGYSVSREKKESFPLTVTSAQKNPTAFYLCASSDRTGINYGYTFGSGTRLTVV.

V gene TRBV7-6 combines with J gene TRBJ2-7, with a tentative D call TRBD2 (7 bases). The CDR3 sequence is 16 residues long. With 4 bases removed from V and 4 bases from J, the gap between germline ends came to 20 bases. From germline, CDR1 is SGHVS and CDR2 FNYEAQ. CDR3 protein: CASSSGLNGGLYEQYF. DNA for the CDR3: TGTGCCAGCAGCTCCGGACTGAACGGGGGGCTTTACGAGCAGTACTTC.

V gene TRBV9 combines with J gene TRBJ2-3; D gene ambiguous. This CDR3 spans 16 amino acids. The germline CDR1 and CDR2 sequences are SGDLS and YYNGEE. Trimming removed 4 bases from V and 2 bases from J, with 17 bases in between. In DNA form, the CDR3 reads TGTGCCAGCAGCTTCTCAACAGTGGGTCCCACAGATACGCAGTATTTT. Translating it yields CASSFSTVGPTDTQYF.